Presented here are 8 T cell receptor beta chains from one specimen sequenced in a study of shared T cell receptors in the human thymus. Profiled with immunoSEQ multiplex PCR; TCRdb holds only in-frame clones, not every one. Of approximately 730,000 clones in the sample, approximately 85% are singletons; the top ten hold 0.008% to 0.011%. These data are also associated with another study on human thymus T cells.

Sequencing input: thymocytes. The receptors shown here come from a girl in the first two years of life with a congenital heart defect.

This clone has only a few counts. V usage is TRBV9 and J usage is TRBJ2-7, with 10 positions matching TRBD1. Germline CDR1 SGDLS, CDR2 YYNGEE. Germline trimming cut 0 bases from V and 0 bases from J; bases unmatched to any gene: 0. CDR3 size: 15 residues. CDR3 sequence reads: CASSVGDRGSYEQYF. The DNA for the CDR3 is TGTGCCAGCAGCGTAGGGGACAGGGGCTCCTACGAGCAGTACTTC.

This chain links TRBV4-3 with TRBJ2-5; tentative D call: TRBD2 (6 bases). CDR1 and CDR2 (germline): LGHNA, YSLEER. Trimming removed 0 bases from V and 0 bases from J, with 17 bases in between. The CDR3 is 18 amino acids. As DNA, the CDR3 is TGCGCCAGCAGCCAAGATTGGAATGGGGGGTTGTACCAAGAGACCCAGTACTTC. Translated: CASSQDWNGGLYQETQYF.

This clone was detected once. This chain joins TRBV9 and TRBJ1-3; D unclear. The CDR3 has 15 amino acids. Germline loops: CDR1 SGDLS, CDR2 YYNGEE. The V end lost 5 bases, the J end lost 0 bases, and 12 bases lay between the germline ends. CDR3 region: CASRSTPFSGNTIYF. CDR3 DNA sequence: TGTGCCAGCAGAAGTACACCCTTCTCTGGAAACACCATATATTTT.

The V and J genes are TRBV4-3 and TRBJ2-1, with 9 bases aligning to TRBD2. The CDR3 contains 17 residues. CDR1 and CDR2 from the germline V gene are LGHNA and YSLEER. The junction had 10 bases not matched to a gene; V was cut back by 0 bases and J by 7 bases. The CDR3 DNA is TGCGCCAGCAGCCAAGATCCCAGCGGGGGGTTGGGGAATGAGCAGTTCTTC. Translated, it gives CASSQDPSGGLGNEQFF.

This clone was counted once. The chain is built from TRBV5-1 and TRBJ1-2; possible D gene TRBD1, 6 bases. Trimming shortened V by 4 bases and J by 8 bases, and 21 bases separated the two germline ends. Germline V gives CDR1 SGHRS, CDR2 YFSETQ. The CDR3 runs to 15 residues. The CDR3 is CASSPKDSDRGGYTF. The CDR3 bases are TGCGCCAGCAGCCCTAAGGACAGCGACCGGGGAGGCTACACCTTC.

The chain links TRBV5-6 to TRBJ1-1; D may be TRBD1 (5 bases). The V end lost 1 base, the J end lost 3 bases, and 13 bases lay between the germline ends. The CDR3 is 15 residues long. Germline lookup yields CDR1 SGHDT and CDR2 YYEEEE. CDR3 amino acids: CASSLTYPRDTEAFF. In DNA form, the CDR3 reads TGTGCCAGCAGCTTGACGTACCCCAGGGACACTGAAGCTTTCTTT.

Here the CDR3 DNA reads TGTGCCAGCAGCTTACGAGACAGGGGCCCCAGAATCTATGGCTACACCTTC. Its translation: CASSLRDRGPRIYGYTF. The chain uses TRBV7-2 and TRBJ1-2, with 8 bases matching TRBD1. From germline, CDR1 is SGHTA and CDR2 FQGNSA. V was clipped by 2 bases and J by 4 bases; unmatched bases: 12. The CDR3 sequence is 17 residues long.

This chain links TRBV7-2 with TRBJ2-1; 10 bases are shared with TRBD2. The J segment lost 6 bases and the V segment lost 5 bases, leaving 16 bases of the junction unmatched. Germline V CDR1 and CDR2: SGHTA, FQGNSA. The CDR3 covers 18 residues. The CDR3 nucleotides read TGTGCCAGCAGCCCGTCCGAGCGGGGGGGCCGGATAAGCAATGAGCAGTTCTTC. Translation gives CASSPSERGGRISNEQFF.